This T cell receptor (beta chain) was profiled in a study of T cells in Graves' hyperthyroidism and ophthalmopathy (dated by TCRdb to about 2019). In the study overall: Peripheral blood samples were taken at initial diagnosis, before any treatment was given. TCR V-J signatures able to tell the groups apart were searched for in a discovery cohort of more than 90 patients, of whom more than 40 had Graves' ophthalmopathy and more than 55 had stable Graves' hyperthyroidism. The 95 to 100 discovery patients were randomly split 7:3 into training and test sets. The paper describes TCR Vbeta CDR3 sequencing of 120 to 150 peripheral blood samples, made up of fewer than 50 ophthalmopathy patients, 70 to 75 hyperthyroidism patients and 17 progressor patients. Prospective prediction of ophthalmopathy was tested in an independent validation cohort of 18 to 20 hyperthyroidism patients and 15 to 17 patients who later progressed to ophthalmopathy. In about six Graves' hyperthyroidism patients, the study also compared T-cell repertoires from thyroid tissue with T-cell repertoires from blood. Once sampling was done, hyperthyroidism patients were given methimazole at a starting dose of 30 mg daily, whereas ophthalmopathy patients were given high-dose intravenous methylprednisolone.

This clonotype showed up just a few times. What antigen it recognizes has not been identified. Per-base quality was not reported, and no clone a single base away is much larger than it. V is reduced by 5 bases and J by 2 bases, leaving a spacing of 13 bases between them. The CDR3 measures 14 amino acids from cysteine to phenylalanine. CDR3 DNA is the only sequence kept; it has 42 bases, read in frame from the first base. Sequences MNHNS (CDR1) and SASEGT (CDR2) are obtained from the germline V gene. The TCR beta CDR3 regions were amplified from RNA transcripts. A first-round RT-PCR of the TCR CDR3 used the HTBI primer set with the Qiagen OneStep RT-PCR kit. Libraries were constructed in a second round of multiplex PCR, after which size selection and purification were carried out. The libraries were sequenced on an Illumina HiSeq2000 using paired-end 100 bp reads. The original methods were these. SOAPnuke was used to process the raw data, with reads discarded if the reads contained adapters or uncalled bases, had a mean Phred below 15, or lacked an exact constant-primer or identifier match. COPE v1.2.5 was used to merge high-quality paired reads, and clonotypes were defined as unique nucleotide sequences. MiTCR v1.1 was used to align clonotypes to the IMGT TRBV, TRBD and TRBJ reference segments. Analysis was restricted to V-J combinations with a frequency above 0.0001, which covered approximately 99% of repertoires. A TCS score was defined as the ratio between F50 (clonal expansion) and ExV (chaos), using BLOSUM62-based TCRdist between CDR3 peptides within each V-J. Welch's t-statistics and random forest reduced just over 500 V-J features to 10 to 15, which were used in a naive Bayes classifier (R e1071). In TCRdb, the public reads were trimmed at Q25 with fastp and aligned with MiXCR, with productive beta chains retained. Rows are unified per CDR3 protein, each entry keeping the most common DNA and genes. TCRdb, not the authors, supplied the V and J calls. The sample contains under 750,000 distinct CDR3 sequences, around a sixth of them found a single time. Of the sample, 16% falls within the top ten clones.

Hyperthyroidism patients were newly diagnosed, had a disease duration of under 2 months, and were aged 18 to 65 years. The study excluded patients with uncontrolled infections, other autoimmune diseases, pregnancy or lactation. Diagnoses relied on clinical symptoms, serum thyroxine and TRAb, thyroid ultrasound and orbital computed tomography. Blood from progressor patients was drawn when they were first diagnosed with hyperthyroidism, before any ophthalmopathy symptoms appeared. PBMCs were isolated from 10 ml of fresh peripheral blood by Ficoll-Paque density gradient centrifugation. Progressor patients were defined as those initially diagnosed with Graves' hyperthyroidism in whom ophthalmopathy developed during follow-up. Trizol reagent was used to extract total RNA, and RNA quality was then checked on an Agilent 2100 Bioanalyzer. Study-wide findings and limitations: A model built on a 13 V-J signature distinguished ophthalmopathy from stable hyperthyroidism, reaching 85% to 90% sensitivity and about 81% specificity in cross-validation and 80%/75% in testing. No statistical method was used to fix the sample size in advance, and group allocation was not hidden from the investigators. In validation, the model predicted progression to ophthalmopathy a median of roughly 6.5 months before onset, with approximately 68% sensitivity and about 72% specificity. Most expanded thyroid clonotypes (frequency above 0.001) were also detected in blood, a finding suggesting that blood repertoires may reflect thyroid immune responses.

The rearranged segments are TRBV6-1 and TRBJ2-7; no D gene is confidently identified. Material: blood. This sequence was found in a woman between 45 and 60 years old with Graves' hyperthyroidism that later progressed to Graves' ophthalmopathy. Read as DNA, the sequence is TGTGCCAGCAGTTATGACTTGGGTACCTACGAGCAGTACTTC. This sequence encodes CASSYDLGTYEQYF.